These 32 T cell receptor beta chains were sequenced from one sample in a study of blood T cells in healthy people across ages. Next came a second PCR, run for 7 to 11 cycles, which used a sample-barcoded 5' primer along with a J-beta primer mix. TCRdb reanalysed the 5' RACE reads using MiXCR and keeps one entry per CDR3 protein. The sample includes 1.4 million to 1.5 million distinct CDR3 sequences, about 40% of them seen just once. Sequencing used blood. These TCRs come from a woman under 30 in good health.

Only one count was recorded for this clonotype. The chain recombines TRBV28 with TRBJ1-4; a weak D match, TRBD1 (6 bases). The germline V gene has CDR1 MDHEN and CDR2 SYDVKM. The CDR3 spans 16 residues. Between the trimmed V and J ends, which lost 5 bases and 4 bases, there was a span of 17 bases. CDR3: CASSHRARLNNEKLFF. CDR3 DNA sequence: TGTGCCAGCAGTCACAGGGCCCGGCTTAATAATGAAAAACTGTTTTTT. Supplemented by reference TRBV28 and TRBJ1-4, the full variable domain reads DVKVTQSSRYLVKRTGEKVFLECVQDMDHENMFWYRQDPGLGLRLIYFSYDVKMKEKGDIPEGYSVSREKKERFSLILESASTNQTSMYLCASSHRARLNNEKLFFGSGTQLSVL.

The V and J genes are TRBV27 and TRBJ2-7; D might be TRBD2 (6 bases). There are 14 residues in the CDR3. V lost 6 bases to trimming and J lost 2 bases, with 14 bases between them. Germline V gene data show CDR1 as MNHEY and CDR2 as SMNVEV (reference sequence). The CDR3 protein is CASRLSGSPYEQYF. CDR3 nucleotide sequence: TGTGCCAGCAGACTTAGCGGTTCCCCCTACGAGCAGTACTTC.

The chain employs TRBV20-1 and TRBJ2-3, with 9 bases matching TRBD2. Germline V CDR1 and CDR2: DFQATT, SNEGSKA (reference sequence). V gave up 3 bases and J gave up 0 bases; unmatched junction bases: 7. The CDR3 totals 16 residues. The DNA for the CDR3 is TGCAGTGCTAGCTCGCCTAGCGGGATTAGCACAGATACGCAGTATTTT. This encodes CSASSPSGISTDTQYF.

This clonotype was counted a few times. The chain employs TRBV7-9 and TRBJ2-6; D may be TRBD1 (6 bases). CDR3 length: 16 residues. Trimming removed 5 bases at V and 2 bases at J, with 13 bases between. Germline V lookup: CDR1 SEHNR, CDR2 FQNEAQ (reference sequence). The CDR3 DNA follows: TGTGCCAGCAGCCTACAGGGTAAAGCTGGGGCCAACGTCCTGACTTTC. Its protein product is CASSLQGKAGANVLTF.

In this sample, this clonotype turned up a few times. This sequence joins TRBV20-1 and TRBJ2-5; 8 bases agree with TRBD2. V lost 6 bases, J lost 2 bases, and 8 bases stayed unmatched. The germline CDR1 and CDR2 sequences are DFQATT and SNEGSKA (reference sequence). This CDR3 contains 14 residues. The CDR3 spells CSAVTPGGQETQYF. The CDR3 DNA is TGCAGTGCGGTTACACCGGGAGGGCAAGAGACCCAGTACTTC.

The chain employs TRBV28 and TRBJ1-2, with D possibly matching TRBD1 (6 bases). This CDR3 has 15 amino acids. V lost 2 bases, J lost 4 bases, and 14 bases lay in between. Germline lookup yields CDR1 MDHEN and CDR2 SYDVKM. The DNA for the CDR3 is TGTGCCAGCAGTTTACCCCAGGGACACCCCTATGGCTACACCTTC. This sequence encodes CASSLPQGHPYGYTF.

The gene calls are TRBV12-3 or TRBV12-4 and TRBJ2-5; tentatively, D is TRBD1 or TRBD2 (5 bases each). V was trimmed by 8 bases and J by 0 bases, leaving 10 bases between them. The CDR3 spans 13 residues. Here the CDR3 DNA reads TGTGCCAGCGGGGCCGGGGACCAAGAGACCCAGTACTTC. Protein: CASGAGDQETQYF.

This clonotype has just a few counts. The chain links TRBV9 to TRBJ1-1; 8 bases align to TRBD1. With 3 bases clipped from V and 1 base from J, the junction kept 5 bases outside the gene matches. Germline V CDR1 and CDR2: SGDLS, YYNGEE. The CDR3 has 15 amino acids. The CDR3 region has the DNA TGTGCCAGCAGCGAGGGGACAGGTTCGAACACTGAAGCTTTCTTT. Translation: CASSEGTGSNTEAFF.

The CDR3 DNA is TGTGCCAGCAGCTTAGACAGTGGGACCTACTACGAGCAGTACTTC. Amino acid sequence: CASSLDSGTYYEQYF. The chain joins TRBV11-1 to TRBJ2-7; the D gene could be TRBD1 or TRBD2 (5 bases each). Deletions cut 1 base from V and 3 bases from J, with 13 bases between. The CDR3 length is 15 residues. Looked up from germline, CDR1 is SGHAT and CDR2 is FQDESV (reference sequence). The entire variable domain, with the rest obtained from reference TRBV11-1 and TRBJ2-7, is as follows: EAEVAQSPRYKITEKSQAVAFWCDPISGHATLYWYRQILGQGPELLVQFQDESVVDDSQLPKDRFSAERLKGVDSTLKIQPAELGDSAMYLCASSLDSGTYYEQYFGPGTRLTVT.

This chain uses TRBV6-6 with TRBJ1-4; D ambiguous. The germline V and J ends were trimmed by 6 bases and 7 bases, with 15 bases remaining between them. Per the germline V gene, CDR1 is MNHNY and CDR2 is SVGAGI (reference sequence). The CDR3 length is 14 residues. This CDR3 reads CASSPSDTTEKLFF. CDR3 nucleotides: TGTGCCAGCAGCCCGTCCGACACCACTGAAAAACTGTTTTTT.

The V gene is TRBV18, the J gene TRBJ2-3, with D perhaps TRBD1 (8 bases). The length of the CDR3 is 16 residues. V was clipped by 1 base and J by 1 base, with 12 bases between them. Germline loops: CDR1 KGHSH, CDR2 LQKENI. The CDR3 sequence is CASSPRTGRGTDTQYF. As DNA, the CDR3 is TGTGCCAGCTCACCACGGACAGGGAGGGGCACAGATACGCAGTATTTT.

V is TRBV5-6 and J is TRBJ2-7, with D possibly TRBD1 on 5 matching bases. V lost 5 bases, J lost 3 bases, and 18 bases lay in between. Germline CDR1 reads SGHDT; CDR2 reads YYEEEE. This CDR3 has 15 residues. CDR3 in amino acids: CASRWAAPGNYEQYF. The CDR3 nucleotides are TGTGCCAGCAGATGGGCTGCGCCAGGGAACTACGAGCAGTACTTC.

The chain couples TRBV3-1 to TRBJ1-6, with no clear D. Per germline, CDR1 LGHDT and CDR2 YNNKEL (reference sequence). The V and J ends lost 4 bases and 8 bases respectively, with 6 bases between them. The CDR3 length is 12 residues. The CDR3 sequence is CASSPTDSPLHF. The CDR3 DNA sequence: TGTGCCAGCAGCCCCACCGATTCACCCCTCCACTTT.

This clonotype was recorded a few times. The chain is built from TRBV4-1 and TRBJ2-7; TRBD2 aligns across 8 bases. V was pared by 1 base and J by 5 bases, with 7 bases of the junction left unmatched. In germline, CDR1 is MGHRA, CDR2 YSYEKL. The CDR3 totals 15 residues. As DNA, the CDR3 is TGCGCCAGCAGCCAAGTTTCACTAGCGGCCAACGAGCAGTACTTC. It specifies CASSQVSLAANEQYF.

The chain uses TRBV6-5 and TRBJ1-5; D remains unclear. Trimming pared 3 bases from V and 6 bases from J, leaving 9 bases between. Germline CDR1 and CDR2: MNHEY and SVGAGI. The CDR3 length is 13 residues. The CDR3 sequence is CASSYRVAQPQHF. CDR3 nucleotide sequence: TGTGCCAGCAGTTATAGGGTCGCTCAGCCCCAGCATTTT.

This clonotype was detected many times. V gene TRBV5-1 combines with J gene TRBJ2-3; weak D call: TRBD2 (6 bases). The germline V and J ends were trimmed by 1 base and 3 bases, with 12 bases remaining between them. Germline V gives CDR1 SGHRS, CDR2 YFSETQ. This CDR3 is built from 15 residues. As DNA, the CDR3 is TGCGCCAGCAGCTTGCCGGGACTGTCTACAGATACGCAGTATTTT. It encodes CASSLPGLSTDTQYF. Variable domain in full (rest from reference TRBV5-1 and TRBJ2-3): KAGVTQTPRYLIKTRGQQVTLSCSPISGHRSVSWYQQTPGQGLQFLFEYFSETQRNKGNFPGRFSGRQFSNSRSEMNVSTLELGDSALYLCASSLPGLSTDTQYFGPGTRLTVL.

The chain links TRBV5-1 to TRBJ2-7; 7 bases line up with TRBD1. Trimming took 4 bases from V and 4 from J; bases not matched to a gene: 14. The CDR3 totals 16 residues. Germline loops: CDR1 SGHRS, CDR2 YFSETQ. CDR3 coding DNA: TGCGCCAGCAGCCCTGCGACTACAGGGGTAAGGTACGAGCAGTACTTC. It encodes CASSPATTGVRYEQYF. Variable domain in full (rest from reference TRBV5-1 and TRBJ2-7): KAGVTQTPRYLIKTRGQQVTLSCSPISGHRSVSWYQQTPGQGLQFLFEYFSETQRNKGNFPGRFSGRQFSNSRSEMNVSTLELGDSALYLCASSPATTGVRYEQYFGPGTRLTVT.

CDR3 region: CASSRASGTYNEQFF. CDR3 DNA: TGTGCCAGCAGCCGCGCAAGCGGGACCTACAATGAGCAGTTCTTC. The chain uses TRBV7-2 and TRBJ2-1; the match to TRBD2 covers 7 bases. This CDR3 region has 15 residues. The germline V gene has CDR1 SGHTA and CDR2 FQGNSA. Trimming cost V 5 bases and J 2 bases; bases outside gene matches: 6. The whole variable domain, filled in from reference TRBV7-2 and TRBJ2-1, reads GAGVSQSPSNKVTEKGKDVELRCDPISGHTALYWYRQSLGQGLEFLIYFQGNSAPDKSGLPSDRFSAERTGGSVSTLTIQRTQQEDSAVYLCASSRASGTYNEQFFGPGTRLTVL.

This sequence joins TRBV27 and TRBJ1-6; D remains ambiguous. Trimming took off 0 bases at V and 0 bases at J, with 12 bases between the two ends. The germline V gene encodes CDR1 MNHEY and CDR2 SMNVEV (reference sequence). There are 18 residues in the CDR3. The chain's CDR3 is CASSLSVWGSSYNSPLHF. CDR3 DNA: TGTGCCAGCAGTTTATCGGTATGGGGTAGCTCCTATAATTCACCCCTCCACTTT.

As DNA, the CDR3 is TGCAGTCCGACCGGGACTAGCGAACCCTACAATGAGCAGTTCTTC. It translates to CSPTGTSEPYNEQFF. V and J are TRBV20-1 and TRBJ2-1, with 10 bases matching TRBD2. CDR3 size: 15 residues. V lost 8 bases to trimming and J lost 2 bases; unmatched junction nucleotides: 9. The germline V gene encodes CDR1 DFQATT and CDR2 SNEGSKA (reference sequence).

The rearrangement uses TRBV3-1 and TRBJ2-2; D not certain. Deletions cut 1 base from V and 0 bases from J, with 12 bases between. The length of the CDR3 is 17 residues. Germline CDR1 and CDR2: LGHDT and YNNKEL (reference sequence). The chain's CDR3 is CASSQVGSGSNTGELFF. CDR3 sequence (DNA): TGTGCCAGCAGCCAAGTTGGTTCTGGTTCGAACACCGGGGAGCTGTTTTTT.

The V gene is TRBV20-1, the J gene TRBJ2-3; D remains ambiguous. Germline-derived CDR1 and CDR2 are DFQATT and SNEGSKA (reference sequence). This CDR3 is built from 14 residues. Trimming shortened V by 0 bases and J by 0 bases, and 7 bases separated the two germline ends. The CDR3 DNA reads TGCAGTGCTAGAGATCCCCTTAGCACAGATACGCAGTATTTT. This encodes CSARDPLSTDTQYF.

The chain employs TRBV5-1 and TRBJ2-7; tentatively, D is TRBD1 or TRBD2 (5 bases each). The length of the CDR3 is 13 residues. Trimming cost V 7 bases and J 6 bases, with 17 bases left between them. Looked up from germline, CDR1 is SGHRS and CDR2 is YFSETQ. CDR3 region: CASGIHLGGEQYF. CDR3 bases: TGCGCCAGCGGCATACACCTTGGGGGCGAGCAGTACTTC.

The CDR3 DNA reads TGTGCCAGCAGCCCAGGGGTTCTCGTCCACGAGCAGTACTTC. This sequence encodes CASSPGVLVHEQYF. This chain links TRBV6-5 with TRBJ2-4; maybe TRBD1 (6 bases). The J call may be faulty, since TRBJ2-7 better matches the DNA end. The germline gives CDR1 MNHEY, CDR2 SVGAGI. This CDR3 is 14 amino acids long.

The rearrangement uses TRBV4-2 and TRBJ2-1; 8 positions match TRBD2. The J call may be mistaken, given a closer DNA end match to TRBJ2-7. The CDR3 length is 16 residues. CDR1 is LGHNA and CDR2 is YNFKEQ in the germline V gene. CDR3 sequence: CASSQVALAGYNEQYF. The CDR3 bases are TGTGCCAGCAGCCAAGTCGCGCTAGCGGGTTACAATGAGCAGTACTTC.

The chain uses TRBV6-2 or TRBV6-3 and TRBJ2-3; D might be TRBD1 or TRBD2, each matching 5 bases. V was shortened by 11 bases and J by 2 bases, with 20 bases between the two germline ends. CDR1 is MNHEY, CDR2 SVGEGT, per germline. This CDR3 comprises 15 residues. The CDR3: CAGSINWGITDTQYF. The CDR3 bases are TGTGCCGGCTCGATTAATTGGGGGATCACAGATACGCAGTATTTT.

The V and J genes are TRBV27 and TRBJ2-4; D may match TRBD1 or TRBD2 (6 bases each). Trimming cost V 5 bases and J 13 bases, with 18 bases left between them. This CDR3 spans 13 amino acids. Germline V gene sequence: CDR1 MNHEY, CDR2 SMNVEV (reference sequence). Here the CDR3 DNA reads TGTGCCAGCAGTCTTACAGGGCGCGGGGAGCAGTACTTC. Translation: CASSLTGRGEQYF.

V usage is TRBV7-2 and J usage is TRBJ2-3; 8 bases agree with TRBD2. Per the germline V gene, CDR1 is SGHTA and CDR2 is FQGNSA. This CDR3 is 16 amino acids long. The trim removed 2 bases at V and 5 bases at J, leaving 9 bases unmatched. The CDR3 coding sequence is TGTGCCAGCAGCTTATCTATGGCGGGGGGCGGAGATACGCAGTATTTT. Protein: CASSLSMAGGGDTQYF.

The V call is TRBV5-1, the J call TRBJ2-3; the match to TRBD1 covers 8 bases. The CDR3 length is 15 residues. Losses at the gene ends were 4 bases for V and 0 bases for J; bases not matched to a gene: 4. Germline V gene lookup returns CDR1 SGHRS and CDR2 YFSETQ. CDR3 sequence: CASSDRGTSTDTQYF. CDR3 DNA: TGCGCCAGCAGCGACAGGGGAACTAGCACAGATACGCAGTATTTT.

This clonotype has a single count. This CDR3 is CSASEGGLQETQYF. As DNA, the CDR3 is TGCAGTGCTAGCGAGGGGGGGCTCCAAGAGACCCAGTACTTC. The chain employs TRBV20-1 and TRBJ2-5, with a weak D call TRBD2 (7 bases). Trimming pared 3 bases from V and 1 base from J, leaving 12 bases between. The CDR3 runs 14 residues. Germline CDR1 and CDR2: DFQATT and SNEGSKA (reference sequence).

Only a few counts were recorded for this clonotype. The rearrangement uses TRBV5-1 and TRBJ2-3; 9 bases are shared with TRBD2. V trimming: 4 bases; J trimming: 4 bases; junction bases outside the gene matches: 13. The CDR3 loop spans 17 amino acids. The germline gives CDR1 SGHRS, CDR2 YFSETQ. The chain's CDR3 is CASSPLTSGPVSDTQYF. CDR3 sequence (DNA): TGCGCCAGCAGCCCACTGACTAGCGGACCAGTCTCAGATACGCAGTATTTT.

This clonotype was counted only a few times. The J gene is TRBJ1-4, the V gene TRBV6-1; 8 bases align to TRBD1. Germline trimming cut 5 bases from V and 5 bases from J; bases unmatched to any gene: 4. Germline CDR1 reads MNHNS; CDR2 reads SASEGT. The CDR3 covers 14 residues. CDR3 sequence: CASSWDRMNEKLFF. The CDR3 coding sequence is TGTGCCAGCAGTTGGGACAGGATGAATGAAAAACTGTTTTTT.